A selection of T cell receptor beta chains follows, all from one sample in a study of shared clonotypes between healthy human individuals. Clones were sequenced by immunoSEQ multiplex PCR, and TCRdb holds only the in-frame ones, with some missing. The sample carries around 1,000,000 clones, roughly 77% recorded once. The sequenced material came from memory CD4+ T cells from PBMCs. The receptors derive from a man younger than 35 in good health. Some clones in this sample may be carry-over from other donors' samples. CDR3s include the opening cysteine and the closing phenylalanine or tryptophan. Rows may omit the clone size; those that give it use once, few, many or a size class.

cdr3_aa: CASRRAHQETQYF
v_call: TRBV6-5
clone_size: -

cdr3_aa: CASSLGRSNQPQHF
v_call: TRBV7-9
clone_size: -

cdr3_aa: CASSHETGLAKNIQYF
v_call: TRBV7-9
clone_size: -

cdr3_aa: CASRVQGGQPQHF
v_call: TRBV2
clone_size: -

cdr3_aa: CASGLVADEKLFF
v_call: TRBV6-6
clone_size: -

cdr3_aa: CASSEWSSGSSKTQYF
v_call: TRBV6-1
clone_size: -

cdr3_aa: CASSLPAGSLSEAFF
v_call: TRBV5-4
clone_size: -

cdr3_aa: CASSEAGTGAYEQYF
v_call: TRBV6-1
clone_size: once

cdr3_aa: CASQKPISSSYEQYF
v_call: TRBV28
clone_size: -

cdr3_aa: CASSELDFSGANVLTF
v_call: TRBV10-3
clone_size: -

cdr3_aa: CSVGPQETQYF
v_call: TRBV29-1
clone_size: -

cdr3_aa: CASSLVLSSSDTQYF
v_call: TRBV5-1
clone_size: -

cdr3_aa: CASSLNRDGSYSNQPQHF
v_call: TRBV18
clone_size: -

cdr3_aa: CANHEGGSFSNQPQHF
v_call: TRBV21-1
clone_size: few

cdr3_aa: CAWREPGAEGEKLFF
v_call: TRBV30
clone_size: -

cdr3_aa: CASSTTGIYGYTF
v_call: TRBV19
clone_size: -

cdr3_aa: CASSPFTSGGVNTGELFF
v_call: TRBV4-2
clone_size: -

cdr3_aa: CATSTGQGGYEQYF
v_call: TRBV15
clone_size: -

cdr3_aa: CASSGTSGIPTDTQYF
v_call: TRBV10-1
clone_size: once

cdr3_aa: CASSLRTNTEAFF
v_call: TRBV7-3
clone_size: -

cdr3_aa: CASSPRPGPAGGTAYEQYF
v_call: TRBV9
clone_size: -

cdr3_aa: CASSTLADTQYF
v_call: TRBV7-2
clone_size: few

cdr3_aa: CASSLVGRNTGELFF
v_call: TRBV7-2
clone_size: -

cdr3_aa: CASSDYATGVTDTQYF
v_call: TRBV6-1
clone_size: -

cdr3_aa: CASSLEGLSGGYTF
v_call: TRBV5-1
clone_size: -

cdr3_aa: CASSYWTGGVDNTGELFF
v_call: TRBV19
clone_size: -

cdr3_aa: CASSSRKETQYF
v_call: TRBV7-2
clone_size: -

cdr3_aa: CASSFFGGRADTQYF
v_call: TRBV5-1
clone_size: -

cdr3_aa: CAWTYDTENTEAFF
v_call: TRBV30
clone_size: few

cdr3_aa: CASSQDLGARGAFF
v_call: TRBV4-2
clone_size: -

cdr3_aa: CAWSVRRGLGATNEKLFF
v_call: TRBV30
clone_size: -

cdr3_aa: CASSSTADKYEQYF
v_call: TRBV5-5
clone_size: -

cdr3_aa: CASSVPSRGKEEGNTIYF
v_call: TRBV9
clone_size: -

cdr3_aa: CASSVEPNSAASSYEQYF
v_call: TRBV6-1
clone_size: -

cdr3_aa: CASSLTGGNTGELFF
v_call: TRBV11-2
clone_size: -

cdr3_aa: CASRVRAGPTYEQYF
v_call: TRBV11-2
clone_size: -

cdr3_aa: CASSPRRGGEAFF
v_call: TRBV18
clone_size: -

cdr3_aa: CASSLLRGQGETQYF
v_call: TRBV18
clone_size: -

cdr3_aa: CASSLEVSGTEAFF
v_call: TRBV7-9
clone_size: once

cdr3_aa: CATSRERDRVSNYGYTF
v_call: TRBV15
clone_size: -

cdr3_aa: CASSGVPGQIVYEQYF
v_call: TRBV27
clone_size: -

cdr3_aa: CASIIDWPSSYEQYF
v_call: TRBV19
clone_size: -

cdr3_aa: CASSLSADSQETQYF
v_call: TRBV5-1
clone_size: few

cdr3_aa: CASSPGGATREQYF
v_call: TRBV11-1
clone_size: -

cdr3_aa: CASSQGGSEKLFF
v_call: TRBV4-1
clone_size: few